Listed below are T cell receptor beta chains from one sample, sequenced in a study of T-cell memory formation after mild COVID-19. TCRdb passed the 5' RACE reads through MiXCR, listing each CDR3 protein once. The sample yields 450,000 to 700,000 distinct CDR3 sequences, roughly 18% seen once. The sequencing sample was made of PBMCs or a T cell subset sorted from them (not recorded which). All receptors come from an adult woman who had mild COVID-19 (a few samples of this study predate the infection). Cell type and time point are not known. CDR3s leave out the opening cysteine and the closing phenylalanine or tryptophan. A D gene is named only where the DNA matches it firmly.

CDR3 protein | V gene | D gene
ASSVDNRVGQF | TRBV9 | .
ASSGIYGQY | TRBV6-1 | .
ASRRTGASYEQY | TRBV5-1 | TRBD1
SAREPGLADETQY | TRBV20-1 | TRBD2
SVEGQSNTGELF | TRBV29-1 | TRBD1
ATSRTENTEAF | TRBV24-1 | .
ASSRRALRQETQY | TRBV6-5 | .
ASSRENEQF | TRBV18 | .
AWSVGLARHTQY | TRBV30 | TRBD2
ASSLVEQSEAF | TRBV12-3/TRBV12-4 | .
ASSPRKETGYT | TRBV3-1 | .
ASSYNPRETRTQY | TRBV6-5 | .
ASSSDGVIGELF | TRBV7-3 | .
ASSIQGMSNQPQH | TRBV12-3/TRBV12-4 | TRBD1
ASSHTGHEQF | TRBV7-2 | .
ASSLRLSRPQETQY | TRBV7-8 | .
ASSLTPGEKLF | TRBV11-2 | .
ASSTSSAGGGNEQF | TRBV7-6 | TRBD2
SASARGGQETQY | TRBV20-1 | TRBD2
ASSIHESSGNTIY | TRBV19 | .
ASSSRTGLGSYEQY | TRBV7-9 | TRBD1
ASSPLTGPNTEAF | TRBV7-9 | .
ASSSRGVWTEAF | TRBV27 | .
ASSRVSGANVLT | TRBV9 | .
ASSSLGGNNEQF | TRBV6-2/TRBV6-3 | TRBD2
ASSPNPQGTEAF | TRBV5-1 | .
ASSDPGYNQPQH | TRBV6-1 | .
ASSPPGGWTGELF | TRBV5-1 | TRBD1
ATSDSATVETQY | TRBV24-1 | .
ASGAAGTGKGQQY | TRBV6-1 | TRBD1
ASSQDRRAGGFH | TRBV5-1 | .
ATSMTGGPWDEQF | TRBV15 | TRBD2
SVEDWGEAGANVLT | TRBV29-1 | .
ASSQVGLGADTQY | TRBV4-1 | TRBD2
ASSEWTSGRGGEQF | TRBV25-1 | TRBD2
ASRPGPGYAQY | TRBV19 | .
ASSFGPGVNQPQH | TRBV7-2 | .
ASSPITQGNTEAF | TRBV28 | .
ASSPGSVSSYEQY | TRBV18 | .
ASTTSGVLTDTQY | TRBV9 | TRBD2
SARPGNREFADTQY | TRBV20-1 | .
ASSSSGGFSYEQY | TRBV7-9 | TRBD1
SARARLTRTGGTETQY | TRBV20-1 | TRBD1
ASGRQGGEAF | TRBV5-1 | TRBD1
SAKDTGLQY | TRBV20-1 | .
ASSRNPSGPKNIQY | TRBV13 | TRBD2
SASLAAPSTDTQY | TRBV20-1 | .
ASSPKRGSYNEQF | TRBV7-6 | TRBD2
ASSVQTGASYEQY | TRBV2 | TRBD1
ASSLQAGEAF | TRBV5-6 | .
SARGVDNEQF | TRBV20-1 | .
ASSFFLTGAWTEAF | TRBV7-9 | TRBD1
SAPTGTSVYEQY | TRBV20-1 | TRBD2